This T cell receptor (beta chain) originates from a study of Graves' ophthalmopathy and Graves' hyperthyroidism (dated by TCRdb to the late 2010s). Regarding the research as a whole: Hyperthyroidism was considered stable if no progression to ophthalmopathy occurred within 18 months of follow-up. The study used signatures of the TCR beta repertoire to tell Graves' ophthalmopathy apart from Graves' hyperthyroidism and to predict which patients would progress to ophthalmopathy. In total, over 130 blood samples were TCR-sequenced: around 42 ophthalmopathy, around 75 hyperthyroidism and some 17 hyperthyroidism-to-ophthalmopathy patients. For independent validation, a separate cohort was made up of roughly 19 hyperthyroidism patients plus 17 patients who later progressed from hyperthyroidism to ophthalmopathy. In more than five hyperthyroidism patients, T-cell repertoires of thyroid tissue and blood were compared. Once sampling was done, hyperthyroidism patients were given methimazole at a starting dose of 30 mg daily, while ophthalmopathy patients were given high-dose intravenous methylprednisolone. To explore V-J signatures distinguishing ophthalmopathy from hyperthyroidism, a discovery set of 100 patients (roughly 42 ophthalmopathy, 57 stable hyperthyroidism) was enrolled.

Hyperthyroidism patients were newly diagnosed, were aged 18 to 65 years, and had a disease duration under 2 months. Anyone with other autoimmune diseases, uncontrolled infections, pregnancy or lactation was excluded from the study. Clinical symptoms, serum thyroxine, TRAb, thyroid ultrasound and orbital computed tomography were used for diagnosis. Total RNA was extracted with Trizol reagent and quality-checked on an Agilent 2100 Bioanalyzer. Summary of the overall study and its limitations: No statistical method was used to set the sample size in advance, and the investigators knew which group each participant was assigned to. In validation, the model predicted ophthalmopathy progression with about 71% sensitivity and 72% to 80% specificity; eleven to twelve predicted patients were CT-confirmed with GO in a median of 6.5 months. Ophthalmopathy was separated from stable hyperthyroidism by the 13-signature model with just under 90% sensitivity and approximately 84% specificity in cross-validation and with 80%/75% in the test set. Among expanded thyroid clonotypes with frequency above 0.001, most also showed up in blood, which suggests that blood repertoires may reflect the thyroid immune response.

TCR beta CDR3 regions were amplified from RNA transcripts for repertoire sequencing. A first-round RT-PCR used HTBI primers with the Qiagen OneStep RT-PCR kit, followed by a second-round multiplex PCR, size selection and purification. Sequencing of the libraries was carried out on an Illumina HiSeq2000 in paired-end mode with 100 bp reads. In the source study's methods: SOAPnuke was used to process the reads, throwing out any read that had adapters, had uncalled bases, had a mean Phred below 15, or lacked an exact constant-primer or identifier match. COPE v1.2.5 was used to merge high-quality paired reads. Each unique nucleotide sequence was defined as a clonotype, and clonotypes were aligned to IMGT TRB V, D and J references with MiTCR v1.1. The analysis was limited to V-J combinations with a frequency above 0.0001, which together covered 99.2% of the repertoires. A TCR clonal expansion and chaos score per V-J combination was defined as the ratio of F50 clonal expansion to chaos observed in the TCRdist matrix. Welch's t-statistics and random forest were used to narrow the features down to about a dozen V-J combinations, which were then fed into a naive Bayes classifier. The Morisita-Horn index was used to measure how similar the thyroid and blood repertoires were. TCRdb ran its own pipeline on the public reads, namely fastp trimming at Q25 and MiXCR clone calling, and kept in-frame beta chains. Each CDR3 protein gets just one entry, which takes the most common genes and DNA from the rows behind it. These V and J calls are TCRdb output, not the study's own analysis. Recorded for this sample are about 1.2 million distinct CDR3 sequences; less than 45% of them occurred a single time. The ten top clones hold around 10% of the sample.

Concerning this clonotype itself: The antigen this receptor binds is unknown. No qualities accompany the bases; no much larger clone lies one base away.

Germline trimming: 6 bases from V, 5 bases from J; junction bases outside gene matches: 15. The CDR3 numbers 15 residues from cysteine through phenylalanine. Of the read, only the CDR3 DNA is kept; its 45 bases are in frame from base 1. The CDR1 and CDR2 encoded by the germline V gene (reference sequence) are DFQATT and SNEGSKA. The chain was built from TRBV20-1 and TRBJ2-5, with TRBD1 identical over 7 junction bases. Sequencing was done on a sample of peripheral blood or thyroid tissue (not recorded which). The source is an adult man with Graves' hyperthyroidism. CDR3 protein: CSAIGGDRAIETQYF. The sequence in DNA is TGCAGTGCCATTGGAGGAGACAGGGCAATCGAGACCCAGTACTTC.